This T cell receptor (beta chain) was captured by sequencing in a study of T cells in Graves' hyperthyroidism and ophthalmopathy. Trimming pared 2 bases from V and 3 bases from J, leaving 19 bases between. The CDR3 sequence is 18 residues long. CDR1 SGHAT and CDR2 FQNNGV come from the germline V gene. This clonotype was seen many times. The CDR3 regions of TCR beta were amplified from RNA transcripts. The TCR CDR3 first-round RT-PCR relied on the HTBI primer set. A single record per CDR3 protein comes from TCRdb applying MiXCR to the multiplex PCR reads. The profile covers under 350,000 distinct CDR3 sequences, with about 15% appearing a single time and about 50% taken by the ten largest.

This receptor was obtained from a woman aged 55-75 years with Graves' ophthalmopathy. Sample: blood. The chain is built from TRBV11-2 and TRBJ2-2; D may match TRBD1 or TRBD2 (5 bases each). The chain's CDR3 is CASSLSGWGRRYTGELFF. The CDR3 DNA reads as TGTGCCAGCAGCTTATCCGGCTGGGGACGGAGGTACACCGGGGAGCTGTTTTTT.